The entry below describes one T cell receptor (beta chain). Its matching antigen is unknown. V lost 5 bases and J lost 4, with 11 bases in between. Looked up from germline, CDR1 is SGHTA and CDR2 is FQGTGA. The CDR3 runs 13 residues. This entry comes from a study of T-cell memory formation after mild COVID-19. Overall study findings and caveats: Memory from before infection featured some responding clones, which suggests cross-reactive memory joined.

Constant-segment-primed 5'RACE gave TCR alpha and TCR beta cDNA libraries with sample barcodes and UMIs. TCRdb processed the 5' RACE reads anew with MiXCR; each CDR3 protein has one entry. The data show 350,000 to 500,000 distinct CDR3 sequences, with around 17% seen just once and roughly 21% held by the top ten. The specimen was PBMCs or a T cell subset sorted from them (not recorded which). The TCR comes from a man between 18 and 35 years old who had mild COVID-19 (a few samples of this study predate the infection). Cell type and time point are not known. The chain joins TRBV7-3 to TRBJ1-2; D uncertain. The CDR3, as DNA: TGTGCCAGCAGCCGTGGACTCTTCTATGGCTACACCTTC. Its protein is CASSRGLFYGYTF.